A selection of T cell receptor beta chains follows, all from one sample in a study of T cells in localized non-small cell lung cancer. Assay used: immunoSEQ multiplex PCR; TCRdb lists only in-frame clones, some missing. The repertoire holds about 70,000 clones, approximately 84% seen once, with approximately 1.2% in the top ten. The sample in question was peripheral blood, obtained before any cancer treatment. Source of these receptors: a female donor older than 55 with stage I lung adenocarcinoma. The CDR3 runs from the conserved cysteine through the conserved F or W. The order of the fields is CDR3 length, D gene, J gene, clone size, V gene, CDR3 protein, CDR3 DNA. A D gene is named only where the DNA matches it firmly. The size field is filled for only some rows; it gives once, few, many or a size class.

15 TRBD2 TRBJ2-3 - TRBV27 CASSSRGEPTDTQYF TGTGCCAGCAGTTCCCGGGGGGAACCCACAGATACGCAGTATTTT
14 - TRBJ1-5 - TRBV29-1 CSVQGPGGNQPQHF TGCAGCGTTCAAGGACCAGGGGGCAATCAGCCCCAGCATTTT
16 TRBD2 TRBJ2-4 few TRBV5-1 CASSRTSGSGFDIQYF TGCGCCAGCAGCCGGACTAGCGGGAGTGGTTTCGACATTCAGTACTTC
11 TRBD2 TRBJ2-7 - TRBV2 CASQKAGGQYF TGTGCCAGCCAAAAAGCGGGAGGGCAGTACTTC
12 - TRBJ2-5 - TRBV5-1 CASSYSQETQYF TGCGCCAGCAGCTATTCTCAAGAGACCCAGTACTTC
13 - TRBJ2-3 - TRBV7-8 CASNSGSLGTQYF TGTGCCAGCAACAGCGGCTCCTTGGGTACGCAGTATTTT
12 - TRBJ2-7 - TRBV29-1 CSVARTAYEQYF TGCAGCGTGGCCCGGACAGCCTACGAGCAGTACTTC
14 - TRBJ1-2 once TRBV29-1 CSVEKSVSNYGYTF TGCAGCGTTGAAAAATCAGTCTCCAACTATGGCTACACCTTC
14 TRBD1 TRBJ2-7 - TRBV5-1 CASSTIQGAHEQYF TGCGCCAGCAGCACAATACAGGGGGCCCACGAGCAGTACTTC
14 - TRBJ1-5 - TRBV5-5 CASSTGTSNQPQHF TGTGCCAGCAGCACCGGGACCAGCAATCAGCCCCAGCATTTT
14 - TRBJ1-5 - TRBV19 CASSMGAPLQPQHF TGTGCCAGTAGTATGGGGGCCCCCTTACAGCCCCAGCATTTT
15 - TRBJ1-2 once TRBV5-8 CASSLGEPSNYGYTF TGTGCCAGCAGCTTGGGGGAGCCCTCTAACTATGGCTACACCTTC
16 - TRBJ2-4 once TRBV5-1 CASSPSGDPAKNIQYF TGCGCCAGCAGCCCCTCCGGAGACCCAGCCAAAAACATTCAGTACTTC
16 TRBD2 TRBJ2-5 - TRBV4-2 CASSQDLRSSGGTQYF TGTGCCAGCAGCCAAGATCTGAGATCCAGCGGGGGGACCCAGTACTTC
14 TRBD1 TRBJ1-2 - TRBV18 CASSPQGENYGYTF TGTGCCAGCTCACCTCAGGGGGAAAACTATGGCTACACCTTC
15 TRBD2 TRBJ2-5 - TRBV7-9 CASRSTSGRGETQYF TGTGCCAGCAGGTCTACTAGCGGGAGAGGAGAGACCCAGTACTTC
14 TRBD1 TRBJ2-2 few TRBV10-1 CASSSDRQGRELFF TGCGCCAGCAGCTCTGACAGACAGGGGCGGGAGCTGTTTTTT
13 - TRBJ2-1 - TRBV10-3 CAIRARENNEQFF TGTGCCATCAGGGCCCGGGAGAACAATGAGCAGTTCTTC
17 - TRBJ1-1 - TRBV5-4 CASSLGGGAQRDTEAFF TGTGCCAGCAGCTTGGGAGGGGGGGCCCAGAGAGACACTGAAGCTTTCTTT